One and the same sample provided the 26 T cell receptor beta chains below, sequenced in a study of blood T cell repertoires in COVID-19. The assay was immunoSEQ multiplex PCR, and TCRdb's table has in-frame clones only and misses some. The table shows some 62,000 clones, with about nine tenths occurring only once. Sequenced material: peripheral blood. Receptor source: a woman aged 80 or over with acute or convalescent COVID-19.

This chain links TRBV19 with TRBJ1-2, with D tentatively TRBD1 (5 bases). CDR1 is LNHDA, CDR2 SQIVND, per germline (reference sequence). The CDR3 is 11 amino acids. V was shortened by 6 bases and J by 8 bases, with 10 bases between the two germline ends. The CDR3 nucleotides read TGTGCCAGTAGGGCAGGGATCGGCTACACCTTC. Translation gives CASRAGIGYTF.

This clone was detected once. V gene TRBV7-8 combines with J gene TRBJ1-5; 9 bases are shared with TRBD1. CDR1 and CDR2 (germline): SGHVS, FQNEAQ. V gave up 5 bases and J gave up 5 bases; unmatched junction bases: 1. This CDR3 region has 13 residues. The CDR3 spells CASSRTGDQPQHF. Written as DNA, the CDR3 is TGTGCCAGCAGCCGGACAGGGGATCAGCCCCAGCATTTT.

The J gene is TRBJ2-2, the V gene TRBV27; the match to TRBD1 covers 12 bases. The CDR3 contains 17 residues. J gave up 5 bases and V 3 bases, and 7 bases lay outside the gene matches. CDR1 and CDR2 from the germline V gene are MNHEY and SMNVEV (reference sequence). As DNA, the CDR3 is TGTGCCAGCAGTTTTTCCCCGGGACAGGGGGCGACCGGGGAGCTGTTTTTT. Its protein is CASSFSPGQGATGELFF.

The chain carries TRBV5-1 and TRBJ2-1; 15 bases match TRBD2. Germline V gene lookup returns CDR1 SGHRS and CDR2 YFSETQ. V dropped 3 bases and J dropped 9; count of bases not matched to a gene: 4. CDR3 length equals 15 residues. CDR3 nucleotide sequence: TGCGCCAGCAGCTCCGGGACTAGCGGGAGGCCTGAGCAGTTCTTC. Its translation is CASSSGTSGRPEQFF.

This clone came up once. The chain uses TRBV15 and TRBJ1-2; the match to TRBD1 covers 7 bases. CDR1 LNHNV and CDR2 YYDKDF come from the germline V gene (reference sequence). This CDR3 contains 13 residues. The V segment lost 4 bases and the J segment 7 bases; nucleotides outside the gene matches: 6. The CDR3 reads CATSTRQGGGYTF. DNA for the CDR3: TGTGCCACCAGCACCCGACAGGGTGGTGGCTACACCTTC.

The V gene is TRBV4-1, the J gene TRBJ1-2; D unclear. The V end lost 4 bases, the J end lost 4 bases, and 10 bases lay between the germline ends. Germline V gives CDR1 MGHRA, CDR2 YSYEKL. CDR3 size: 13 residues. CDR3 region: CASSPEPSYGYTF. The DNA of the CDR3 is TGCGCCAGCAGCCCCGAGCCTTCCTATGGCTACACCTTC.

In its sample, this clone was seen once. This chain connects TRBV7-9 to TRBJ1-5; tentatively, D is TRBD1 (5 bases). CDR1 is SEHNR, CDR2 FQNEAQ, per germline (reference sequence). The CDR3 is 14 amino acids. V dropped 2 bases and J dropped 1 base, with 6 bases sitting between them. The CDR3 spells CASSLQGSNQPQHF. The CDR3 DNA follows: TGTGCCAGCAGCTTACAGGGAAGCAATCAGCCCCAGCATTTT.

This clone was found once. The chain has TRBV27 and TRBJ2-7, with 8 bases lining up with TRBD2. V trimming: 5 bases; J trimming: 5 bases; junction bases outside the gene matches: 11. The CDR3 covers 15 residues. Germline V gives CDR1 MNHEY, CDR2 SMNVEV (reference sequence). The CDR3 sequence: CASSAKRETMNEQYF. CDR3 coding DNA: TGTGCCAGCAGTGCCAAGCGGGAGACAATGAACGAGCAGTACTTC.

This clone occurred once. V gene TRBV2 combines with J gene TRBJ2-2, with D maybe TRBD2 (6 bases). The V end was cut by 6 bases, the J end by 2 bases, with 13 bases between. Germline values: CDR1 SNHLY, CDR2 FYNNEI. There are 15 residues in the CDR3. The CDR3 loop is CASRLAETNTGELFF. CDR3 nucleotides: TGTGCCAGCAGATTAGCGGAAACTAACACCGGGGAGCTGTTTTTT.

The chain uses TRBV7-2 and TRBJ1-1; 10 positions match TRBD1. The length of the CDR3 is 16 residues. Germline V gene data show CDR1 as SGHTA and CDR2 as FQGNSA. The V gene end was trimmed by 0 bases and the J gene end by 6 bases; junction bases not matched to a gene: 7. CDR3 nucleotide sequence: TGTGCCAGCAGCTTAGCGAGGACAGGGGGTAGGGCTGAAGCTTTCTTT. Its translation: CASSLARTGGRAEAFF.

This chain joins TRBV27 and TRBJ1-1; TRBD1 aligns across 8 bases. Germline V gene data show CDR1 as MNHEY and CDR2 as SMNVEV (reference sequence). J was trimmed by 9 bases and V by 3 bases; bases with no gene match: 9. The CDR3 totals 14 residues. The chain's CDR3 is CASSFRTGQGKAFF. DNA for the CDR3: TGTGCCAGCAGTTTCAGGACAGGGCAGGGGAAAGCTTTCTTT.

This chain links TRBV12-3 or TRBV12-4 with TRBJ1-1; 8 bases map to TRBD1. Trimming took 5 bases from V and 4 from J; bases not matched to a gene: 3. The CDR3 is 13 residues long. The CDR3 sequence is CASSPGQGTEAFF. As DNA, the CDR3 is TGTGCCAGCAGTCCCGGACAGGGCACTGAAGCTTTCTTT.

The chain links TRBV9 to TRBJ2-4; a weak D match, TRBD1 (5 bases). Looked up from germline, CDR1 is SGDLS and CDR2 is YYNGEE. The CDR3 extends over 15 amino acids. V was pared by 5 bases and J by 0 bases, with 12 bases between. This CDR3 reads CASSETVLAKNIQYF. Written as DNA, the CDR3 is TGTGCCAGCAGTGAGACAGTCCTAGCCAAAAACATTCAGTACTTC.

This sequence joins TRBV5-6 and TRBJ2-1; D may be TRBD1 (5 bases). Germline CDR1 SGHDT, CDR2 YYEEEE. This CDR3 is built from 15 residues. V gave up 4 bases and J gave up 7 bases, with 18 bases separating them. The CDR3 spells CASSRGAGAFNEQFF. The CDR3, as DNA: TGTGCCAGCAGCAGGGGCGCTGGGGCCTTTAATGAGCAGTTCTTC.

The rearrangement uses TRBV5-1 and TRBJ1-5; D is uncertain. Per germline, CDR1 SGHRS and CDR2 YFSETQ. V shed 1 base and J shed 4 bases, with 9 bases lying between them. The CDR3 consists of 14 residues. CDR3 sequence: CASSLTESNQPQHF. DNA for the CDR3: TGCGCCAGCAGCTTGACAGAATCTAATCAGCCCCAGCATTTT.

The chain joins TRBV18 to TRBJ1-5; 8 positions match TRBD1. The CDR3 consists of 16 residues. Unmatched junction bases numbered 9, after V lost 2 bases and J lost 6 bases. From germline, CDR1 is KGHSH and CDR2 LQKENI. The CDR3 DNA is TGTGCCAGCTCACCAATAGACGGACAGGGCGCTCAGCCCCAGCATTTT. Translating it yields CASSPIDGQGAQPQHF.

The V gene is TRBV7-9, the J gene TRBJ2-3; D uncertain. Trimming removed 5 bases from V and 0 bases from J, with 6 bases in between. CDR3 length equals 13 residues. From germline, CDR1 is SEHNR and CDR2 FQNEAQ (reference sequence). Here the CDR3 reads CASSPPSTDTQYF. Written as DNA, the CDR3 is TGTGCCAGCAGCCCCCCTAGCACAGATACGCAGTATTTT.

The rearrangement links TRBV5-3 to TRBJ1-6, with 8 positions matching TRBD1. TRBV5-3 is flagged as an ORF with uncertain function. The ends lost 4 bases at V and 16 bases at J; junction bases unmatched: 7. The CDR3 runs to 12 residues. The CDR3 sequence is CARSPRGRGLHF. In DNA, the CDR3 is TGTGCCAGAAGCCCCAGGGGGCGCGGACTCCACTTT.

The chain couples TRBV2 to TRBJ2-2, with D unresolved. V was pared by 2 bases and J by 7 bases, with 14 bases between. This CDR3 spans 15 amino acids. Germline V lookup: CDR1 SNHLY, CDR2 FYNNEI. CDR3 amino acids: CASSESPSHSGELFF. CDR3 DNA: TGTGCCAGCAGTGAAAGCCCGAGTCATAGCGGGGAGCTGTTTTTT.

The chain carries TRBV30 and TRBJ2-3; the D is unclear. Trimming shortened V by 5 bases and J by 2 bases, and 14 bases separated the two germline ends. Germline CDR1 reads GTSNPN; CDR2 reads SVGIG (reference sequence). The CDR3 has 14 residues. This CDR3 reads CAWAPLRVTDTQYF. As DNA, the CDR3 is TGTGCCTGGGCACCCCTTAGAGTCACAGATACGCAGTATTTT.

The rearrangement joins TRBV3-1 (or the pseudogene TRBV3-2) to TRBJ2-3; TRBD2 matches 8 bases. V lost 1 base to trimming and J lost 6 bases; unmatched junction nucleotides: 6. The germline gives CDR1 LGHDT, CDR2 YNNKEL (reference sequence). There are 15 residues in the CDR3. The CDR3 sequence: CASSQAGGARDTQYF. Here the CDR3 DNA reads TGTGCCAGCAGCCAAGCCGGGGGGGCCAGGGATACGCAGTATTTT.

This chain joins TRBV5-1 and TRBJ2-6, with a weak D call TRBD1 (6 bases). CDR3 length: 14 amino acids. The V and J ends lost 4 bases and 2 bases respectively, with 7 bases between them. The germline CDR1 and CDR2 sequences are SGHRS and YFSETQ. The CDR3 region is CASSNRAGANVLTF. Here the CDR3 DNA reads TGCGCCAGCAGCAACAGGGCTGGGGCCAACGTCCTGACTTTC.

The chain carries TRBV7-9 and TRBJ1-4; no reliable D call. Per germline, CDR1 SEHNR and CDR2 FQNEAQ (reference sequence). The CDR3 covers 12 residues. V was pared by 6 bases and J by 5 bases, with 7 bases between. The CDR3 coding sequence is TGTGCCAGCAGGTTAACAAATGAAAAACTGTTTTTT. The encoded protein is CASRLTNEKLFF.

This chain uses TRBV6-2 or TRBV6-3 with TRBJ2-7; 7 bases agree with TRBD1. The germline V gene has CDR1 MNHEY and CDR2 SVGEGT. This CDR3 has 12 residues. The junction had 2 bases not matched to a gene; V was cut back by 5 bases and J by 4 bases. CDR3 sequence (DNA): TGTGCCAGCAGTCCACAGGGGTACGAGCAGTACTTC. This codes for CASSPQGYEQYF.

This chain joins TRBV7-2 and TRBJ2-5, with 10 bases aligning to TRBD2. Trimming took 6 bases from V and 5 from J; bases not matched to a gene: 9. The CDR3 length is 15 residues. The germline V gene encodes CDR1 SGHTA and CDR2 FQGNSA. The CDR3 coding sequence is TGTGCCAGCAGTCCCCAGCGGGGGGGCTGGGAGACCCAGTACTTC. The encoded protein is CASSPQRGGWETQYF.

J is TRBJ1-6 and V is TRBV7-9; D possibly corresponds to TRBD1 (5 bases). CDR3 length: 15 residues. The ends were cut back, 5 bases at V and 9 bases at J, with 17 bases in the middle. The germline V gene has CDR1 SEHNR and CDR2 FQNEAQ (reference sequence). The CDR3 sequence: CASSARFDRGSPLHF. In DNA form, the CDR3 reads TGTGCCAGCAGCGCCCGTTTCGACAGAGGTTCACCCCTCCACTTT.